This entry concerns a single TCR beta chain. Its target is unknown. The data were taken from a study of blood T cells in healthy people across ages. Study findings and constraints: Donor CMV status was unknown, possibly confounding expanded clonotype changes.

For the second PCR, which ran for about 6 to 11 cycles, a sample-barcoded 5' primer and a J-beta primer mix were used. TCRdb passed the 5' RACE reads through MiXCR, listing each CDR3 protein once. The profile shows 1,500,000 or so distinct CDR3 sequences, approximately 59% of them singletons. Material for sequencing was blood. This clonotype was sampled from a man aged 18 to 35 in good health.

The CDR3 DNA reads TGTGCCAGTCTAGGGTCTGAAGCTTTCTTT. This gives the protein CASLGSEAFF. The chain couples TRBV6-5 to TRBJ1-1; D gene uncertain. Per germline, CDR1 MNHEY and CDR2 SVGAGI. The CDR3 sequence is 10 residues long. The V end was cut by 9 bases, the J end by 6 bases, with 8 bases between.